This entry concerns a single T cell receptor beta chain. Time point specified: blood 4 weeks post-SBRT, at nephrectomy. Treatment denoted: 15 Gy SBRT to primary tumor, nephrectomy 4 weeks later. After SBRT, blood was collected at 2 and 4 weeks, plus baseline. Profiling relied on immunoSEQ multiplex PCR, and the TCRdb table lists in-frame clones only, not all of them. Of tens of thousands of clones in the sample, 85% are singletons; the top ten hold approximately 8.6%. The data were obtained in a study of radiation and T cells in renal cell carcinoma. Germline CDR1 reads SGHRS; CDR2 reads YFSETQ. The CDR3 consists of 15 residues. Trimming stripped 0 bases from V and 3 bases from J, with 9 bases between.

The TCR comes from a man aged 50 or older with renal cell carcinoma. Specimen: blood, collected from a patient whose treatment included radiotherapy and nephrectomy. This chain links TRBV5-1 with TRBJ2-2; D tentatively reads TRBD1 or TRBD2 (5 bases each). CDR3 protein: CASSLAQGHTGELFF. The CDR3 DNA is TGCGCCAGCAGCTTGGCCCAGGGACACACCGGGGAGCTGTTTTTT.